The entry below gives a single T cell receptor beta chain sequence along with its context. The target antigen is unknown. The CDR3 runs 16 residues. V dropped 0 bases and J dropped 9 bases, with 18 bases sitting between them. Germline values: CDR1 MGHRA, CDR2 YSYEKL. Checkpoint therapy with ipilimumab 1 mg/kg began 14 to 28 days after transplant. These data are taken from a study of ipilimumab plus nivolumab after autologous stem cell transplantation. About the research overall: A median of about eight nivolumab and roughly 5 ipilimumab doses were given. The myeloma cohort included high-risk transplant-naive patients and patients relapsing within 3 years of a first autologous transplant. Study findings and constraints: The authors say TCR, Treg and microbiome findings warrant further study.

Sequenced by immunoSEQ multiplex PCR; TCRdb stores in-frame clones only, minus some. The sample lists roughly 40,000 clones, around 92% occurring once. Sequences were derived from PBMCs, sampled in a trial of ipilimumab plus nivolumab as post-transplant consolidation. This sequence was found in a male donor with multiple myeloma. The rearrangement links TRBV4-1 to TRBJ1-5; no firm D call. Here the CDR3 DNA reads TGCGCCAGCAGCCAAGATCGGGCCGATGGGGAGGCGCCCCAGCATTTT. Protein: CASSQDRADGEAPQHF.